The 16 T cell receptor beta chains presented below share a single source sample, sequenced in a study of blood T cell repertoires in COVID-19 (TCRdb year 2020). The receptor library was made with the immunoSEQ multiplex PCR assay. TCRdb limited this immuneACCESS table to in-frame rearrangements with V and J called. A share of clones is missing; checked studies link under half to unresolved V genes, and the rest is unexplained. In all, the sample holds about 130,000 clones, and approximately 83% of those were seen once. The top ten clonotypes cover 9.2% of the sample. Sequenced material: PBMCs or T cells enriched from blood (not recorded which). These receptors were taken from a man in his fifties who had recovered from COVID-19.

The J gene is TRBJ1-6, the V gene TRBV7-9; possibly TRBD1 for D (6 bases). V lost 5 bases to trimming and J lost 0 bases, with 11 bases between them. Germline assignment: CDR1 SEHNR and CDR2 FQNEAQ (reference sequence). The CDR3 has 16 amino acids. CDR3 bases: TGTGCCAGCAGCCCGGACAGCAGCTCCTATAATTCACCCCTCCACTTT. This encodes CASSPDSSSYNSPLHF.

This chain links TRBV6-5 with TRBJ2-1, with TRBD1 as a possible D gene (6 bases). CDR3 length: 14 residues. V gave up 4 bases and J gave up 7 bases, with 14 bases separating them. Looked up from germline, CDR1 is MNHEY and CDR2 is SVGAGI. CDR3 DNA sequence: TGTGCCAGCAGTTGGGAAGGGGGTAGAAATGAGCAGTTCTTC. It yields the protein CASSWEGGRNEQFF.

J is TRBJ1-2 and V is TRBV14; a weak D match, TRBD1 (5 bases). Trimming shortened V by 1 base and J by 4 bases, and 10 bases separated the two germline ends. This CDR3 is 14 amino acids long. Per germline, CDR1 SGHDN and CDR2 FVKESK. DNA of the CDR3: TGTGCCAGCAGCCAAGCCGGGGGAGGCTATGGCTACACCTTC. Encoded protein: CASSQAGGGYGYTF.

This clone was recorded a few times. This rearrangement joins TRBV5-1 to TRBJ2-1; 9 bases map to TRBD1. The germline V gene encodes CDR1 SGHRS and CDR2 YFSETQ. This CDR3 is 15 amino acids long. Trimming took 1 base from V and 9 from J; bases not matched to a gene: 8. This CDR3 is CASSLTGQGVTEQFF. The CDR3 DNA sequence: TGCGCCAGCAGCTTGACGGGACAGGGAGTTACTGAGCAGTTCTTC.

The rearrangement joins TRBV6-1 to TRBJ1-2; a possible D gene is TRBD1 (5 bases). Germline V lookup: CDR1 MNHNS, CDR2 SASEGT. CDR3 length equals 14 residues. V shed 3 bases and J shed 0 bases, with 8 bases lying between them. The CDR3 sequence: CASSEPGTNYGYTF. The CDR3 nucleotides read TGTGCCAGCAGTGAGCCAGGGACTAACTATGGCTACACCTTC.

The chain carries TRBV7-8 and TRBJ1-2; TRBD1 matches at 9 bases. The germline V gene encodes CDR1 SGHVS and CDR2 FQNEAQ. The CDR3 consists of 18 residues. Losses at the gene ends were 5 bases for V and 3 bases for J; bases not matched to a gene: 16. CDR3 protein: CASSPTPGQGAGYYGYTF. CDR3 nucleotide sequence: TGTGCCAGCAGCCCCACCCCGGGACAGGGAGCAGGGTACTATGGCTACACCTTC.

The chain is built from TRBV3-1 (or the pseudogene TRBV3-2) and TRBJ2-3; 9 positions agree with TRBD2. J gave up 4 bases and V 5 bases, and 7 bases lay outside the gene matches. This CDR3 is 15 amino acids long. Germline CDR1 is LGHDT and CDR2 is YNNKEL (reference sequence). CDR3 residues: CASSFSGGRADTQYF. CDR3 nucleotide sequence: TGTGCCAGCAGCTTTAGCGGGGGAAGGGCAGATACGCAGTATTTT.

The chain links TRBV7-2 to TRBJ2-3, with 10 bases identical to TRBD2. Per germline, CDR1 SGHTA and CDR2 FQGNSA. The ends lost 5 bases at V and 10 bases at J; junction bases unmatched: 15. The CDR3 runs 16 residues. The DNA of the CDR3 is TGTGCCAGCAGCACAAAAGCGGGGGGGGCATCCGTAGCGCAGTATTTT. Translated, it gives CASSTKAGGASVAQYF.

This sequence joins TRBV7-8 and TRBJ2-5, with a weak D call TRBD1 (6 bases). Germline values: CDR1 SGHVS, CDR2 FQNEAQ. The V end lost 5 bases, the J end lost 2 bases, and 15 bases lay between the germline ends. The CDR3 runs 15 residues. CDR3: CASSPRQGIQETQYF. CDR3 nucleotide sequence: TGTGCCAGCAGCCCCCGCCAGGGGATACAAGAGACCCAGTACTTC.

V is TRBV7-3 and J is TRBJ1-1; unclear D gene. The CDR3 runs 12 residues. Between the trimmed V and J ends, which lost 4 bases and 6 bases, there was a span of 9 bases. CDR1 is SGHTA and CDR2 is FQGTGA in the germline V gene. The CDR3 sequence: CASSSPGAEAFF. For the CDR3, the DNA is TGTGCCAGCAGCTCCCCGGGAGCTGAAGCTTTCTTT. The complete variable domain, with remaining parts taken from reference TRBV7-3 and TRBJ1-1, reads GAGVSQTPSNKVTEKGKYVELRCDPISGHTALYWYRQSLGQGPEFLIYFQGTGAADDSGLPNDRFFAVRPEGSVSTLKIQRTERGDSAVYLCASSSPGAEAFFGQGTRLTVV.

The gene calls are TRBV5-1 and TRBJ2-7, with D tentatively TRBD1 (6 bases). The ends were cut back, 0 bases at V and 6 bases at J, with 25 bases in the middle. Germline V lookup: CDR1 SGHRS, CDR2 YFSETQ. CDR3 length equals 18 residues. The CDR3 DNA is TGCGCCAGCAGCTTGGCGATAAGTAGGACAGCGCCTTGGAGCGAGCAGTACTTC. Amino acids: CASSLAISRTAPWSEQYF.

The J gene is TRBJ1-2, the V gene TRBV2; 10 bases are shared with TRBD1. Unmatched junction bases numbered 3, after V lost 5 bases and J lost 6 bases. The CDR3 is 13 residues long. Per germline, CDR1 SNHLY and CDR2 FYNNEI. The CDR3 DNA reads as TGTGCCAGCAGTCGACAGGGGGCGCATGGCTACACCTTC. It codes for CASSRQGAHGYTF.

CDR3 residues: CASSSNRDRKGEQYF. As DNA, the CDR3 is TGTGCCAGCAGTTCTAACCGGGACAGGAAGGGCGAGCAGTACTTC. The chain has TRBV6-5 and TRBJ2-7, with TRBD1 matching 8 bases. CDR3 length: 15 amino acids. J lost 6 bases, V lost 4 bases, and 11 bases had no gene match. The germline CDR1 and CDR2 sequences are MNHEY and SVGAGI.

The chain recombines TRBV5-1 with TRBJ2-2, with 7 bases lining up with TRBD1. The CDR3 is made up of 16 amino acids. Germline V CDR1 and CDR2: SGHRS, YFSETQ. Germline trimming cut 4 bases from V and 1 base from J; bases unmatched to any gene: 7. The CDR3 DNA reads as TGCGCCAGCAGCCCCTCCGGGACAGAGAACACCGGGGAGCTGTTTTTT. Protein: CASSPSGTENTGELFF.

The V and J genes are TRBV3-1 (or the pseudogene TRBV3-2) and TRBJ2-5; tentative D call: TRBD2 (6 bases). The germline CDR1 and CDR2 sequences are LGHDT and YNNKEL (reference sequence). There are 17 residues in the CDR3. The V gene lost 1 base and the J gene lost 1 base, with 16 bases spanning the gap. The CDR3 region has the DNA TGTGCCAGCAGCCAAGGGTACAAGATGGAGGGCCAAGAGACCCAGTACTTC. As protein: CASSQGYKMEGQETQYF.

The V gene is TRBV12-3 or TRBV12-4, the J gene TRBJ1-5; D remains unclear. Trimming took off 3 bases at V and 5 bases at J, with 8 bases between the two ends. This CDR3 is 13 amino acids long. The CDR3 region has the DNA TGTGCCAGCAGTTTGTCCAGTCATCAGCCCCAGCATTTT. This gives the protein CASSLSSHQPQHF.